This T cell receptor beta chain originates from a study of T-cell memory formation after mild COVID-19. V shed 6 bases and J shed 0 bases, with 11 bases lying between them. There are 14 residues in the CDR3. TCRdb itself ran the 5' RACE reads through MiXCR, one entry per CDR3 protein. The table shows tens of thousands of distinct CDR3 sequences, with more than 13% occurring only once. The V gene is TRBV12-3 or TRBV12-4, the J gene TRBJ1-1; D ambiguous. The specimen sequenced was PBMCs or a T cell subset sorted from them (not recorded which). This TCR came from a man between 18 and 35 years old who had mild COVID-19 (a few samples of this study predate the infection). Cell type and time point are not known. Here the CDR3 reads CASSISTVNTEAFF. As DNA, the CDR3 is TGTGCCAGCAGCATAAGTACCGTGAACACTGAAGCTTTCTTT.